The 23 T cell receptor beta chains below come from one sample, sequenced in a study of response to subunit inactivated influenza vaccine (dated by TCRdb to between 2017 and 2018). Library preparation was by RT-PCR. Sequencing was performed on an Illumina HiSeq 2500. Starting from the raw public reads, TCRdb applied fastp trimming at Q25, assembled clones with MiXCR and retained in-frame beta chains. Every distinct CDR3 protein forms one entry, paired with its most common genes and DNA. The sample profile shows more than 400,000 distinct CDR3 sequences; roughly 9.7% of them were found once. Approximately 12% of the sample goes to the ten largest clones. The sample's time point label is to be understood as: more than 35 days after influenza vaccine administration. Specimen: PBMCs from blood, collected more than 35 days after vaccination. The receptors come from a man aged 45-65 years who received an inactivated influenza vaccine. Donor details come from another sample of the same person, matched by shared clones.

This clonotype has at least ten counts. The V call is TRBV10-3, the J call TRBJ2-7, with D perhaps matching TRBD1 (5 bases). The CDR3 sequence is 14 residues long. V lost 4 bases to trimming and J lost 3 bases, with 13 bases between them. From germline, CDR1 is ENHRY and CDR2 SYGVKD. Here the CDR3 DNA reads TGTGCCATCAGTGCGCCCGACAGATACTACGAGCAGTACTTC. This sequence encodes CAISAPDRYYEQYF.

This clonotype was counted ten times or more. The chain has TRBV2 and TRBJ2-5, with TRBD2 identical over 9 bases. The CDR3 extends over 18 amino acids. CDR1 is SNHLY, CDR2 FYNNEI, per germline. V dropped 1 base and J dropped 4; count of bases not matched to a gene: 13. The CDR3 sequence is CASSEVVAGDWMGETQYF. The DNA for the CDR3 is TGTGCCAGCAGTGAAGTAGTAGCGGGGGATTGGATGGGAGAGACCCAGTACTTC.

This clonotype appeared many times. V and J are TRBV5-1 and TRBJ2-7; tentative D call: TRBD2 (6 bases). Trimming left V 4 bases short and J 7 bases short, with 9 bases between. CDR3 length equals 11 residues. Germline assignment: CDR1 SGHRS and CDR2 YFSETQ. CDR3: CASSGDSEQYF. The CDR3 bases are TGCGCCAGCAGCGGGGACTCGGAGCAGTACTTC.

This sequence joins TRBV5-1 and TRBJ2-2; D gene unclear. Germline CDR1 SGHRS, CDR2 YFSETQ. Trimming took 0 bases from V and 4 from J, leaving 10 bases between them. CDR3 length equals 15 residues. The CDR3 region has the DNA TGCGCCAGCAGCTTGGATATTCCGGGCACCGGGGAGCTGTTTTTT. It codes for CASSLDIPGTGELFF.

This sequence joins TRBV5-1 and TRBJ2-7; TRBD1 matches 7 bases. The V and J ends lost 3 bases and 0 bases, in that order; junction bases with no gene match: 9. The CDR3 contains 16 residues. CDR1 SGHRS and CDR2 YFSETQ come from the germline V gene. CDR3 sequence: CASSSGVQGSSYEQYF. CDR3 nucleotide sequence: TGCGCCAGCAGCTCTGGGGTACAGGGGAGCTCCTACGAGCAGTACTTC.

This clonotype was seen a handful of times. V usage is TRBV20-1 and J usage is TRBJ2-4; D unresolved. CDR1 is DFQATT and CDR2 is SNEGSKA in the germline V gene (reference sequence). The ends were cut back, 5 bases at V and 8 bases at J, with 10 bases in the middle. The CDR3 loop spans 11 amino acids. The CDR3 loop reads CSAHLKDIQYF. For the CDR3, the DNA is TGCAGTGCTCACCTCAAGGACATTCAGTACTTC.

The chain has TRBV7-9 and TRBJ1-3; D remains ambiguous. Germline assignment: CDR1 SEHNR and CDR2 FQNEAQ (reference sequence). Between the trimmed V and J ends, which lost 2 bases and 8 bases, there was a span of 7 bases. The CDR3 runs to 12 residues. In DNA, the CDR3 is TGTGCCAGCAGCTTATTGAGTGACACCATATATTTT. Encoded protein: CASSLLSDTIYF.

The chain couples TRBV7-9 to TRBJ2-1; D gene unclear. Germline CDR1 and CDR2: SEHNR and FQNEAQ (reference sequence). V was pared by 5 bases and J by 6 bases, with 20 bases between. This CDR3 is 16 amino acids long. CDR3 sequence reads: CASSPEVGRSGNEQFF. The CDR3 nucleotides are TGTGCCAGCAGCCCCGAGGTCGGGCGATCGGGCAATGAGCAGTTCTTC.

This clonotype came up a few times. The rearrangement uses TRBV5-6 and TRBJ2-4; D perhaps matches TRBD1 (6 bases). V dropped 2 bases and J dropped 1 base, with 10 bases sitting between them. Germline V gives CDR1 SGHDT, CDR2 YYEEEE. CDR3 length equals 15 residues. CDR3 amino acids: CASSLTGMAKNIQYF. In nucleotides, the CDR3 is TGTGCCAGCAGCTTAACAGGGATGGCCAAAAACATTCAGTACTTC.

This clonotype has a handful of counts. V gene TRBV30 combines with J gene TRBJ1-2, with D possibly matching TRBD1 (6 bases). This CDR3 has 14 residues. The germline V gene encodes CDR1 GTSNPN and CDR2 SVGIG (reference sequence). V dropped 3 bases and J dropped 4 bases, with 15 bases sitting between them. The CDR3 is CAWSTPGGAYGYTF. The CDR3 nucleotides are TGTGCCTGGAGCACCCCGGGGGGCGCCTATGGCTACACCTTC.

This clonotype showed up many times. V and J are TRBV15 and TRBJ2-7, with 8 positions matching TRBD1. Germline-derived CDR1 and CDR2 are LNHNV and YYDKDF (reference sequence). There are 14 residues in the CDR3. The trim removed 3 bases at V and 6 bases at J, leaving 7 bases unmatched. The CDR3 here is CATSSPDRGAEQYF. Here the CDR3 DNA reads TGTGCCACCAGCAGTCCCGACAGGGGAGCCGAGCAGTACTTC. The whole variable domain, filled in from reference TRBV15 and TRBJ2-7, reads DAMVIQNPRYQVTQFGKPVTLSCSQTLNHNVMYWYQQKSSQAPKLLFHYYDKDFNNEADTPDNFQSRRPNTSFCFLDIRSPGLGDTAMYLCATSSPDRGAEQYFGPGTRLTVT.

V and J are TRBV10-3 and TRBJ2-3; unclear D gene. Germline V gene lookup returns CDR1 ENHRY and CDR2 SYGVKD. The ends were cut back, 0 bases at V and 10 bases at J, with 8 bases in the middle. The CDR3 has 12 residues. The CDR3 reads CAISESSGPQYF. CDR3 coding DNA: TGTGCCATCAGTGAGTCGTCAGGACCGCAGTATTTT.

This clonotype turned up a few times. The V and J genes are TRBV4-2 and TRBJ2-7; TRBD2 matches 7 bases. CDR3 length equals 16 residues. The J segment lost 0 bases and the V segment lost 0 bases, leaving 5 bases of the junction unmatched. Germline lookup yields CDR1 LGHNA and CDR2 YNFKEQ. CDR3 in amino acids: CASSQEWGGSSYEQYF. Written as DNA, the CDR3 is TGTGCCAGCAGCCAAGAATGGGGCGGGAGCTCCTACGAGCAGTACTTC.

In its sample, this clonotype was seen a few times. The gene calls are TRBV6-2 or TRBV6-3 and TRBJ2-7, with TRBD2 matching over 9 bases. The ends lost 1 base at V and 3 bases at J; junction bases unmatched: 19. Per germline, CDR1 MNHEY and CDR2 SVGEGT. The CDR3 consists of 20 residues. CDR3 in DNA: TGTGCCAGCAGTTACTTCACCAGAATGCCTAGCGGGATTCCTTTCTACGAGCAGTACTTC. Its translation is CASSYFTRMPSGIPFYEQYF.

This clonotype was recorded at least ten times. The CDR3 DNA reads as TGTGCCAGCAGCTTTTCCGGACTCCTAAATCAGCCCCAGCATTTT. Amino acid sequence: CASSFSGLLNQPQHF. The chain recombines TRBV7-9 with TRBJ1-5; D gene uncertain. Trimming removed 3 bases from V and 4 bases from J, with 13 bases in between. The germline CDR1 and CDR2 sequences are SEHNR and FQNEAQ (reference sequence). This CDR3 is built from 15 residues.

CDR3 sequence (DNA): TGTGCCAGCAGCACCCGTGACAGGGCCCCAACTAATGAAAAACTGTTTTTT. It encodes CASSTRDRAPTNEKLFF. This sequence joins TRBV7-9 and TRBJ1-4, with 7 bases fitting TRBD1. The CDR3 runs 17 residues. V trimming: 5 bases; J trimming: 0 bases; junction bases outside the gene matches: 9. Germline V gives CDR1 SEHNR, CDR2 FQNEAQ (reference sequence).

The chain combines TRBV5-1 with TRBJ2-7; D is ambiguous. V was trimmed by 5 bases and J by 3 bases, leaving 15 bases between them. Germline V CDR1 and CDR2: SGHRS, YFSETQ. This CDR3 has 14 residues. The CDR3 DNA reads TGCGCCAGCAGGGTGGGGTATCAGCTCTACGAGCAGTACTTC. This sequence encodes CASRVGYQLYEQYF.

The CDR3 region is CASSSRLAGVDNEQFF. CDR3 sequence (DNA): TGTGCCAGCAGCTCACGACTAGCGGGAGTCGACAATGAGCAGTTCTTC. This chain uses TRBV11-2 with TRBJ2-1, with 12 positions matching TRBD2. Germline V gene lookup returns CDR1 SGHAT and CDR2 FQNNGV. V dropped 4 bases and J dropped 5; count of bases not matched to a gene: 6. The CDR3 runs to 16 residues.

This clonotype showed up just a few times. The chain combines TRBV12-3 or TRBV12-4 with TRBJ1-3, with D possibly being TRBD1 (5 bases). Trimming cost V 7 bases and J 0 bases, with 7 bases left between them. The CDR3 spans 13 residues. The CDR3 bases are TGTGCCAGCACCACAGGCTCTGGAAACACCATATATTTT. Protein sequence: CASTTGSGNTIYF.

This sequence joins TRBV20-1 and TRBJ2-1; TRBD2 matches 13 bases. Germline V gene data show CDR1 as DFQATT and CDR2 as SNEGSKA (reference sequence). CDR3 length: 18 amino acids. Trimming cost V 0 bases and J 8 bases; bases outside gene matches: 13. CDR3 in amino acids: CSARDLTSGRAPADEQFF. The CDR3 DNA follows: TGCAGTGCTAGAGATCTCACTAGCGGGAGGGCCCCGGCCGATGAGCAGTTCTTC.

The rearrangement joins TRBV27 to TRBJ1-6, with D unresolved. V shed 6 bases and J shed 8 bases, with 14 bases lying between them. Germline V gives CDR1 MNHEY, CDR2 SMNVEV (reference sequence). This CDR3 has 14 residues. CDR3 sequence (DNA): TGTGCCAGCAGGATGGGAGAACTTGATTCACCCCTCCACTTT. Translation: CASRMGELDSPLHF.

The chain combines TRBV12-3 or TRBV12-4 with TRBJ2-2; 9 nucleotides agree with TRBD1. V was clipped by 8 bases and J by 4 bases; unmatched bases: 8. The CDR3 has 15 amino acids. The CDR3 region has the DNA TGTGCCAGCGGGAGGGGGACAGGGAGCACCGGGGAGCTGTTTTTT. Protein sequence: CASGRGTGSTGELFF.

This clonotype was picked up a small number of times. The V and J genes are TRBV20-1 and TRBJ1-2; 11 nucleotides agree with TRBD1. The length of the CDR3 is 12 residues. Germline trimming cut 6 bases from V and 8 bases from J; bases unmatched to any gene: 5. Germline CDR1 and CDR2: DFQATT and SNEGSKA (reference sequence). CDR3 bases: TGCAGTGCCGCCGGGACAGGGGGAGGCTACACCTTC. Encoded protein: CSAAGTGGGYTF.